Following are 9 T cell receptor beta chains from one sample sequenced in a study of T-cell reconstitution after alpha-beta-depleted transplantation in children. Unique molecular identifiers were used in preparing the TCRbeta library. TCRdb re-called the PCR reads with MiXCR, one entry per CDR3 protein. The sample carries some 640,000 distinct CDR3 sequences, roughly 15% recorded once. The specimen comprised PBMCs from the stem cell graft donor, sampled from the stem cell graft. The receptors come from a human donor who donated a stem cell graft to a child with acute myeloid leukemia.

The chain couples TRBV7-2 to TRBJ2-1; 8 bases fit TRBD1. The germline gives CDR1 SGHTA, CDR2 FQGNSA. The CDR3 consists of 16 residues. The J segment lost 4 bases and the V segment lost 1 base, leaving 6 bases of the junction unmatched. CDR3 in DNA: TGTGCCAGCAGCTTAGAAGGGACAGGAGTTTACAATGAGCAGTTCTTC. Its protein is CASSLEGTGVYNEQFF.

This chain uses TRBV4-2 with TRBJ2-2; TRBD1 or TRBD2 may be the D gene (5 bases each). Looked up from germline, CDR1 is LGHNA and CDR2 is YNFKEQ. The CDR3 spans 17 residues. The ends were cut back, 4 bases at V and 6 bases at J, with 21 bases in the middle. The CDR3 region has the DNA TGTGCCAGCAGCCGAGGTTTAGGGACGATGGATTCCGGGGAGCTGTTTTTT. Translated: CASSRGLGTMDSGELFF.

In this sample, this clonotype turned up many times. CDR3 sequence reads: CSARDPLGHLSSEAFF. The CDR3 DNA sequence: TGCAGTGCTAGAGATCCGCTGGGACACCTTTCTTCTGAAGCTTTCTTT. J is TRBJ1-1 and V is TRBV20-1, with D possibly matching TRBD1 (6 bases). V was shortened by 0 bases and J by 6 bases, with 20 bases between the two germline ends. CDR1 and CDR2 from the germline V gene are DFQATT and SNEGSKA (reference sequence). The CDR3 extends over 16 amino acids.

This clonotype was observed at least ten times. This chain connects TRBV20-1 to TRBJ2-7; 7 nucleotides align to TRBD2. Germline CDR1 reads DFQATT; CDR2 reads SNEGSKA (reference sequence). CDR3 length equals 13 residues. Unmatched junction bases numbered 6, after V lost 3 bases and J lost 4 bases. The CDR3 bases are TGCAGTGCTAGTGTGGGGGGGGAGTACGAGCAGTACTTC. Residues: CSASVGGEYEQYF.

This clonotype has at least ten counts. The J gene is TRBJ1-5, the V gene TRBV20-1, with unresolved D. V dropped 3 bases and J dropped 4 bases, with 13 bases sitting between them. The CDR3 extends over 14 amino acids. Germline values: CDR1 DFQATT, CDR2 SNEGSKA (reference sequence). The DNA of the CDR3 is TGCAGTGCTAGGGCCGGGATCCAAAATCAGCCCCAGCATTTT. Its protein is CSARAGIQNQPQHF.

About this clonotype: A much larger clone sits a single nucleotide away, making a read error possible. The rearrangement links TRBV20-1 to TRBJ2-2; 7 bases align to TRBD1. The junction had 8 bases not matched to a gene; V was cut back by 6 bases and J by 4 bases. The CDR3 runs to 14 residues. Germline V CDR1 and CDR2: DFQATT, SNEGSKA (reference sequence). CDR3 nucleotides: TGCAGTGCCGCCGGGGACAGTATCACCGGGGAGCTGTTTTTT. The encoded protein is CSAAGDSITGELFF.

At least ten counts were recorded for this clonotype. The V call is TRBV9, the J call TRBJ1-1; D call uncertain. The CDR3 contains 13 residues. Trimming took 2 bases from V and 2 from J, leaving 7 bases between them. Germline-derived CDR1 and CDR2 are SGDLS and YYNGEE. CDR3 loop: CASSVGSNTEAFF. Written as DNA, the CDR3 is TGTGCCAGCAGCGTTGGCAGCAACACTGAAGCTTTCTTT. Full variable domain (rest looked up from reference TRBV9 and TRBJ1-1): DSGVTQTPKHLITATGQRVTLRCSPRSGDLSVYWYQQSLDQGLQFLIQYYNGEERAKGNILERFSAQQFPDLHSELNLSSLELGDSALYFCASSVGSNTEAFFGQGTRLTVV.

The chain uses TRBV15 and TRBJ2-3; D is unclear. V lost 8 bases and J lost 4, with 7 bases in between. CDR3 length: 11 residues. CDR1 LNHNV and CDR2 YYDKDF come from the germline V gene (reference sequence). The CDR3 region is CATRVSDTQYF. CDR3 coding DNA: TGTGCCACCCGTGTATCAGATACGCAGTATTTT.

The chain recombines TRBV24-1 with TRBJ2-7; weak D call: TRBD1 (5 bases). This CDR3 spans 14 amino acids. V was pared by 3 bases and J by 0 bases, with 8 bases between. Germline V gene lookup returns CDR1 KGHDR and CDR2 SFDVKD. CDR3 sequence reads: CATSDTDSSYEQYF. CDR3 nucleotide sequence: TGTGCCACCAGTGATACAGACAGCTCCTACGAGCAGTACTTC.